A single sample gave rise to the 8 T cell receptor beta chains below, sequenced in a study of OX40 agonist ivuxolimab in advanced cancers. The table came from immunoSEQ multiplex PCR; TCRdb's copy has only in-frame clones and leaves some out. The table lists around 70,000 clones, just over 90% of them singletons. This specimen was CD4+ or CD8+ T cells sorted from blood, taken in a trial of the OX40 agonist ivuxolimab. The receptors stem from an adult with an advanced solid tumor such as melanoma, head and neck, liver or kidney cancer.

The V gene is TRBV7-3, the J gene TRBJ2-7; 7 bases map to TRBD1. Germline V lookup: CDR1 SGHTA, CDR2 FQGTGA. The CDR3 loop spans 14 amino acids. With V trimmed by 5 bases and J by 0 bases, 4 bases remained unmatched. The CDR3 nucleotides are TGTGCCAGCAGCCCTACAGGGGACTCCTACGAGCAGTACTTC. Translation: CASSPTGDSYEQYF.

The CDR3 region is CRGADSYEQYF. As DNA, the CDR3 is TGCAGGGGGGCGGACTCCTACGAGCAGTACTTC. The V call is TRBV20-1, the J call TRBJ2-7; TRBD1 might be the D (6 bases). Germline CDR1 and CDR2: DFQATT and SNEGSKA (reference sequence). The CDR3 loop spans 11 amino acids.

The J gene is TRBJ1-1, the V gene TRBV4-2; perhaps TRBD1 as D (6 bases). The CDR3 totals 15 residues. V was shortened by 4 bases and J by 4 bases, with 16 bases between the two germline ends. The germline V gene has CDR1 LGHNA and CDR2 YNFKEQ. In nucleotides, the CDR3 is TGTGCCAGCAGCCTTATCCCAGGGGACGGCACTGAAGCTTTCTTT. It specifies CASSLIPGDGTEAFF.

V is TRBV5-8 and J is TRBJ1-1, with 9 bases that match TRBD1. Germline V CDR1 and CDR2: SGHTS, YDEGEE. The CDR3 sequence is 13 residues long. The J segment lost 8 bases and the V segment lost 0 bases, leaving 2 bases of the junction unmatched. The CDR3 nucleotides read TGTGCCAGCAGCTTGGGGGGACAGGGAGAAGCTTTCTTT. Encoded protein: CASSLGGQGEAFF.

This clone is judged medium-sized. The chain uses TRBV9 and TRBJ2-7; TRBD1 or TRBD2 may be the D gene (5 bases each). The CDR3 runs 17 residues. The germline V gene encodes CDR1 SGDLS and CDR2 YYNGEE. V was trimmed by 0 bases and J by 2 bases, leaving 18 bases between them. CDR3: CASSVGDAGVATYEQYF. The CDR3 nucleotides are TGTGCCAGCAGCGTAGGGGACGCAGGAGTAGCAACCTACGAGCAGTACTTC.

V usage is TRBV4-1 and J usage is TRBJ2-5; D gene unclear. The V end lost 5 bases, the J end lost 5 bases, and 15 bases lay between the germline ends. The CDR3 spans 14 residues. Germline lookup yields CDR1 MGHRA and CDR2 YSYEKL. In DNA, the CDR3 is TGCGCCAGCAGCGGGGTCCGGTTCGGGGAGACCCAGTACTTC. Translated, it gives CASSGVRFGETQYF.

The genes are TRBV7-9 and TRBJ2-7; weak D call: TRBD1 (5 bases). Germline loops: CDR1 SEHNR, CDR2 FQNEAQ (reference sequence). V was pared by 1 base and J by 5 bases, with 6 bases between. CDR3 size: 12 residues. Written as DNA, the CDR3 is TGTGCCAGCAGCTTAGGGGGCCACGAGCAGTACTTC. This translates into CASSLGGHEQYF.

The V gene is TRBV19, the J gene TRBJ1-2, with D perhaps TRBD1 (5 bases). Germline CDR1 and CDR2: LNHDA and SQIVND (reference sequence). V lost 7 bases, J lost 3 bases, and 6 bases lay in between. The CDR3 covers 11 residues. CDR3 amino acids: CASTGYYGYTF. CDR3 nucleotide sequence: TGTGCCAGTACAGGGTACTATGGCTACACCTTC.